The 24 T cell receptor beta chains presented below share a single source sample, sequenced in a study of cytomegalovirus exposure and HLA in healthy donors. Method: immunoSEQ multiplex PCR; TCRdb's copy keeps in-frame clones and lacks some. The sample has around 140,000 clones; roughly 89% are singletons. The sequenced sample was PBMCs. The receptors were sampled from a woman under 30 in good health and CMV-seronegative.

The rearrangement uses TRBV4-2 and TRBJ1-1; 8 bases fit TRBD1. The CDR3 has 16 residues. V trimming: 7 bases; J trimming: 3 bases; junction bases outside the gene matches: 13. Germline-derived CDR1 and CDR2 are LGHNA and YNFKEQ. The CDR3 DNA follows: TGTGCCAGCATCCCAAGATCCGACAGGGGAGACACTGAAGCTTTCTTT. This translates into CASIPRSDRGDTEAFF.

The rearrangement links TRBV5-6 to TRBJ2-5, with 11 bases aligning to TRBD1. This CDR3 is 15 amino acids long. Per germline, CDR1 SGHDT and CDR2 YYEEEE. Trimming at V came to 4 bases and at J to 6 bases, leaving 8 bases not matched to a gene. Written as DNA, the CDR3 is TGTGCCAGCAGCCAAGGGACAGGGGGTTCGAAGACCCAGTACTTC. Translated, it gives CASSQGTGGSKTQYF.

The genes are TRBV5-4 and TRBJ2-1; 13 bases fit TRBD2. The germline V gene has CDR1 SGHNT and CDR2 YYREEE (reference sequence). V was pared by 3 bases and J by 8 bases, with 5 bases of the junction left unmatched. CDR3 length equals 15 residues. This chain's CDR3 is CASSSTSGGAHEQFF. DNA for the CDR3: TGTGCCAGCAGCTCCACTAGCGGGGGGGCTCATGAGCAGTTCTTC.

V and J are TRBV11-2 and TRBJ2-7, with TRBD1 matching 10 bases. The CDR3 runs 15 residues. Germline values: CDR1 SGHAT, CDR2 FQNNGV. With 3 bases clipped from V and 2 bases from J, the junction kept 4 bases outside the gene matches. The CDR3 loop is CASSFWDRGPYEQYF. DNA of the CDR3: TGTGCCAGCAGCTTTTGGGACAGGGGTCCCTACGAGCAGTACTTC.

This chain connects TRBV29-1 to TRBJ1-2; no clear D. CDR1 is SQVTM, CDR2 ANQGSEA, per germline. The V gene lost 4 bases and the J gene lost 0 bases, with 12 bases spanning the gap. CDR3 length equals 14 residues. The CDR3 sequence is CSVAPYSSNYGYTF. CDR3 nucleotide sequence: TGCAGCGTTGCGCCCTATAGCTCTAACTATGGCTACACCTTC.

CDR3 amino acids: CASTPAGTGGDYGYTF. The CDR3 nucleotides are TGTGCCAGCACCCCCGCCGGGACAGGGGGAGATTATGGCTACACCTTC. The J gene is TRBJ1-2, the V gene TRBV9, with TRBD1 identical over 11 bases. There are 16 residues in the CDR3. Per the germline V gene, CDR1 is SGDLS and CDR2 is YYNGEE. After removal of 6 bases from V and 5 bases from J, the junction contained 12 bases not matched to a gene.

The chain has TRBV5-1 and TRBJ2-7; 9 bases are shared with TRBD2. Germline V gives CDR1 SGHRS, CDR2 YFSETQ. J was trimmed by 5 bases and V by 3 bases; bases with no gene match: 3. The CDR3 covers 13 residues. CDR3 sequence reads: CASSYSGGHEQYF. CDR3 DNA sequence: TGCGCCAGCAGCTACAGCGGGGGGCACGAGCAGTACTTC.

This chain uses TRBV10-1 with TRBJ2-1, with TRBD2 identical over 10 bases. V trimming: 4 bases; J trimming: 10 bases; junction bases outside the gene matches: 4. CDR3 length: 13 residues. Germline V gene data show CDR1 as WNHNN and CDR2 as SYGVQD (reference sequence). CDR3 sequence reads: CASSGSSGGEQFF. The CDR3 bases are TGCGCCAGCAGTGGTTCTAGCGGGGGAGAGCAGTTCTTC.

This clone was observed once. The chain couples TRBV5-5 to TRBJ2-3; TRBD1 might be the D (8 bases). Per the germline V gene, CDR1 is SGHKS and CDR2 is YYEKEE (reference sequence). The CDR3 contains 16 residues. V was pared by 0 bases and J by 1 base, with 12 bases between. CDR3 bases: TGTGCCAGCAGCTTGGGCACAGGGGGGGGCACAGATACGCAGTATTTT. Translated, it gives CASSLGTGGGTDTQYF.

The rearrangement uses TRBV7-3 and TRBJ2-7, with D perhaps matching TRBD1 (5 bases). Germline V CDR1 and CDR2: SGHTA, FQGTGA. The CDR3 is 17 residues long. Trimming took off 2 bases at V and 5 bases at J, with 22 bases between the two ends. The CDR3 sequence is CASSLWIMGQGLNEQYF. Here the CDR3 DNA reads TGTGCCAGCAGCTTATGGATTATGGGGCAGGGTTTGAACGAGCAGTACTTC. The full variable domain, in which reference TRBV7-3 and TRBJ2-7 provide the parts outside the CDR3, is GAGVSQTPSNKVTEKGKYVELRCDPISGHTALYWYRQSLGQGPEFLIYFQGTGAADDSGLPNDRFFAVRPEGSVSTLKIQRTERGDSAVYLCASSLWIMGQGLNEQYFGPGTRLTVT.

The chain uses TRBV18 and TRBJ2-1; 7 positions match TRBD1. This CDR3 has 14 residues. The V and J ends lost 5 bases and 5 bases, in that order; junction bases with no gene match: 6. The germline V gene has CDR1 KGHSH and CDR2 LQKENI. CDR3 region: CASSKDRNNNEQFF. CDR3 DNA: TGTGCCAGCTCAAAGGACAGGAATAACAATGAGCAGTTCTTC.

The chain carries TRBV15 and TRBJ2-7; a possible D gene is TRBD1 (5 bases). From germline, CDR1 is LNHNV and CDR2 YYDKDF (reference sequence). Between the trimmed V and J ends, which lost 3 bases and 5 bases, there was a span of 11 bases. This CDR3 is 13 amino acids long. In nucleotides, the CDR3 is TGTGCCACCAGCAGTGTCAGGGTGGACGAGCAGTACTTC. Protein sequence: CATSSVRVDEQYF.

The V and J genes are TRBV4-2 and TRBJ2-7; D is perhaps TRBD1 (5 bases). The CDR3 covers 15 residues. Trimming took 0 bases from V and 4 from J, leaving 13 bases between them. Germline loops: CDR1 LGHNA, CDR2 YNFKEQ. CDR3 residues: CASSQDRQTFYEQYF. CDR3 sequence (DNA): TGTGCCAGCAGCCAAGATCGACAGACTTTTTACGAGCAGTACTTC.

V is TRBV18 and J is TRBJ2-7; TRBD1 is a possible D gene (8 bases). V lost 6 bases, J lost 6 bases, and 15 bases lay in between. This CDR3 has 13 amino acids. Germline V CDR1 and CDR2: KGHSH, LQKENI. The CDR3 reads CASSPTGGGEQYF. The CDR3 DNA is TGTGCCAGCTCGCCAACAGGGGGGGGCGAGCAGTACTTC.

The V and J genes are TRBV5-4 and TRBJ2-1; a possible D gene is TRBD1 (5 bases). The CDR3 sequence is 15 residues long. Germline CDR1 and CDR2: SGHNT and YYREEE (reference sequence). Trimming took 4 bases from V and 0 from J, leaving 11 bases between them. CDR3 bases: TGTGCCAGCAGCCCCGACAGTAGCTCCTACAATGAGCAGTTCTTC. This gives the protein CASSPDSSSYNEQFF.

The chain carries TRBV19 and TRBJ1-2; 9 bases are a match to TRBD1. The trim removed 2 bases at V and 4 bases at J, leaving 5 bases unmatched. CDR1 is LNHDA and CDR2 is SQIVND in the germline V gene (reference sequence). The CDR3 spans 15 residues. CDR3 sequence reads: CASSIRTGVIYGYTF. CDR3 coding DNA: TGTGCCAGTAGTATAAGGACAGGGGTCATCTATGGCTACACCTTC.

J is TRBJ2-7 and V is TRBV6-6, with D tentatively TRBD2 (6 bases). The germline V gene encodes CDR1 MNHNY and CDR2 SVGAGI (reference sequence). Trimming left V 6 bases short and J 5 bases short, with 8 bases between. This CDR3 has 11 residues. This chain's CDR3 is CASSRGDEQYF. CDR3 in DNA: TGTGCCAGCAGCCGCGGGGACGAGCAGTACTTC.

V and J are TRBV6-5 and TRBJ1-2; D may be TRBD1 (5 bases). V dropped 5 bases and J dropped 3 bases, with 13 bases sitting between them. The germline V gene encodes CDR1 MNHEY and CDR2 SVGAGI. The length of the CDR3 is 14 residues. The DNA for the CDR3 is TGTGCCAGCAGTAGCGACAGAGTTGACTATGGCTACACCTTC. Protein: CASSSDRVDYGYTF.

The chain couples TRBV18 to TRBJ2-1, with D maybe TRBD1 (6 bases). V lost 3 bases, J lost 5 bases, and 11 bases lay in between. Germline V CDR1 and CDR2: KGHSH, LQKENI. This CDR3 comprises 14 residues. The CDR3 DNA is TGTGCCAGCTCACCCCAGGACAGTGACAATGAGCAGTTCTTC. Amino acids: CASSPQDSDNEQFF.

The chain couples TRBV4-2 to TRBJ1-6; unclear D gene. In germline, CDR1 is LGHNA, CDR2 YNFKEQ. The CDR3 sequence is 21 residues long. The V end was cut by 1 base, the J end by 0 bases, with 22 bases between. The CDR3 region is CASSQVFLGLNTSSYNSPLHF. The CDR3, as DNA: TGTGCCAGCAGCCAAGTTTTTCTAGGACTGAATACGAGCTCCTATAATTCACCCCTCCACTTT.

There are a few counts of this clone. The rearrangement uses TRBV10-1 and TRBJ2-7; 8 bases line up with TRBD1. The CDR3 runs 15 residues. The V and J ends lost 4 bases and 5 bases, in that order; junction bases with no gene match: 10. Per the germline V gene, CDR1 is WNHNN and CDR2 is SYGVQD (reference sequence). For the CDR3, the DNA is TGCGCCAGCAGTGCAACGGACAGGGATCTCGACGAGCAGTACTTC. Translation: CASSATDRDLDEQYF.

The chain couples TRBV6-1 to TRBJ1-5; D gene unclear. The CDR3 has 15 residues. Per germline, CDR1 MNHNS and CDR2 SASEGT. V gave up 8 bases and J gave up 0 bases, with 14 bases separating them. CDR3 sequence: CASGLQTSSNQPQHF. CDR3 nucleotides: TGTGCCAGCGGTTTACAGACGAGTAGCAATCAGCCCCAGCATTTT.

The chain couples TRBV6-5 to TRBJ2-7; 11 bases agree with TRBD2. CDR1 and CDR2 (germline): MNHEY, SVGAGI. The CDR3 extends over 13 amino acids. J was trimmed by 4 bases and V by 8 bases; bases with no gene match: 4. CDR3 DNA sequence: TGTGCCAGCGAGGGACTAGCGGTTTACGAGCAGTACTTC. Translating it yields CASEGLAVYEQYF.

This chain links TRBV9 with TRBJ2-6, with 9 bases identical to TRBD1. V shed 3 bases, J shed 4 bases, and the junction held 5 bases outside the gene matches. Per germline, CDR1 SGDLS and CDR2 YYNGEE. CDR3 size: 16 residues. CDR3 coding DNA: TGTGCCAGCAGCGCCCACAGGGGGCTCGGGGCCAACGTCCTGACTTTC. This translates into CASSAHRGLGANVLTF.